This entry describes one T cell receptor beta chain. A second roughly 6 to 12 cycle PCR used barcoded and J-beta primers. MiXCR was run by TCRdb on the 5' RACE reads, yielding one entry per CDR3 protein. The sample comprises approximately 350,000 distinct CDR3 sequences, 45% to 60% of which are singletons, and 51% rests with the top ten. Germline CDR1 is SGHDT and CDR2 is YYEEEE. V dropped 0 bases and J dropped 1; count of bases not matched to a gene: 5. The CDR3 has 18 amino acids. These data originate in a study of blood T cells in healthy people across ages. The sequencing sample was made of blood. The J gene is TRBJ2-1, the V gene TRBV5-6; 12 bases are a match to TRBD2. The sequence derives from a man aged 55 to 69 in good health. CDR3 residues: CASSLVIGLAGSYNEQFF. CDR3 bases: TGTGCCAGCAGCTTGGTTATAGGACTAGCGGGATCCTACAATGAGCAGTTCTTC.